The 4 T cell receptor beta chains below were found in one sample sequenced in a study of T-cell reconstitution after alpha-beta-depleted transplantation in children. The authors prepared the TCRbeta library with unique molecular identifiers. TCRdb reanalysed the PCR reads using MiXCR and keeps one entry per CDR3 protein. The sample includes about 580,000 distinct CDR3 sequences, under 30% of them seen just once. The sample in question was PBMCs, mostly from graft donor cells, obtained 360 days after TCRalphabeta/CD19-depleted stem cell transplant. Every receptor here comes from a boy in the first two years of life who had a stem cell transplant for acute myeloid leukemia, so the T cells may come from the graft donor.

The chain joins TRBV12-3 or TRBV12-4 to TRBJ2-3; TRBD2 aligns across 7 bases. The CDR3 extends over 17 amino acids. After removal of 2 bases from V and 1 base from J, the junction contained 9 bases not matched to a gene. CDR3 coding DNA: TGTGCCAGCAGTTTACCCCGCGGGGCGGGGGGCACAGATACGCAGTATTTT. Translating gives CASSLPRGAGGTDTQYF.

The chain links TRBV7-9 to TRBJ1-4, with TRBD1 matching 8 bases. CDR1 and CDR2 from the germline V gene are SEHNR and FQNEAQ (reference sequence). The CDR3 is made up of 17 amino acids. V lost 6 bases and J lost 3; bases outside the gene matches: 12. The chain's CDR3 is CASSLPGQDAANEKLFF. The CDR3 DNA reads as TGTGCCAGCAGTCTTCCGGGACAGGATGCGGCTAATGAAAAACTGTTTTTT.

This clonotype appeared many times. This chain joins TRBV7-9 and TRBJ2-7; 7 bases line up with TRBD1. CDR3 length equals 15 residues. Germline V gives CDR1 SEHNR, CDR2 FQNEAQ (reference sequence). The V segment lost 1 base and the J segment 3 bases; nucleotides outside the gene matches: 6. The chain's CDR3 is CASSLGRTGVYEQYF. DNA of the CDR3: TGTGCCAGCAGCTTAGGACGGACAGGAGTCTACGAGCAGTACTTC.

This clonotype has at least ten counts. V gene TRBV6-1 combines with J gene TRBJ1-1; no clear D gene. The CDR3 contains 14 residues. Deletions cut 1 base from V and 4 bases from J, with 10 bases between. Germline V gene lookup returns CDR1 MNHNS and CDR2 SASEGT. The CDR3 is CASSEVREGTEAFF. As DNA, the CDR3 is TGTGCCAGCAGTGAAGTCCGGGAGGGCACTGAAGCTTTCTTT.